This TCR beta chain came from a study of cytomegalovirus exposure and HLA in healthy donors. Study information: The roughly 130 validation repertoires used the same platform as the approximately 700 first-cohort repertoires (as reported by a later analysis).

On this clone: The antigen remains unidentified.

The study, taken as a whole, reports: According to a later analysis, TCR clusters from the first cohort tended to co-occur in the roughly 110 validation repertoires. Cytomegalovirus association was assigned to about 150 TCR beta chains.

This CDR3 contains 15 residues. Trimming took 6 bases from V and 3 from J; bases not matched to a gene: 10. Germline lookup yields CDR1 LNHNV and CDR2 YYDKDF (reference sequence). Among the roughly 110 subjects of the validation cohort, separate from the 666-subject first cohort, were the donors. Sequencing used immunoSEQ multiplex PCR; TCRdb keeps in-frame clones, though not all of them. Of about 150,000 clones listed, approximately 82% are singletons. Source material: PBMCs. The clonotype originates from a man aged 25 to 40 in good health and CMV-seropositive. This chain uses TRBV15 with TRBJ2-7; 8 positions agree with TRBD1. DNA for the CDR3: TGTGCCACCAGTAGGAGGACAGGGCACTACTACGAGCAGTACTTC. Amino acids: CATSRRTGHYYEQYF.